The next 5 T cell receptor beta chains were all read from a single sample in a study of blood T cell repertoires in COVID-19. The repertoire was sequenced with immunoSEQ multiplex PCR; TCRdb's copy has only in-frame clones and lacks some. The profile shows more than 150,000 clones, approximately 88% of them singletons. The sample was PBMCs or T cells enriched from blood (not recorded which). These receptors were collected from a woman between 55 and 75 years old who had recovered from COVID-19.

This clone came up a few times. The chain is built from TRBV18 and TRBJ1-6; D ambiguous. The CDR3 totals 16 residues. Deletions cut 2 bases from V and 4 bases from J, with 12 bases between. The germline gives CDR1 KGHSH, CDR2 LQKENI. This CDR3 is CASSPISRHYNSPLHF. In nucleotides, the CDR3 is TGTGCCAGCTCACCAATCTCCAGGCATTATAATTCACCCCTCCACTTT.

The DNA of the CDR3 is TGTGCCTGGAGTATTGGGACAGGTGGAAGCTCCTATAATTCACCCCTCCACTTT. This sequence encodes CAWSIGTGGSSYNSPLHF. The chain joins TRBV30 to TRBJ1-6; TRBD1 agrees at 8 bases. CDR1 GTSNPN and CDR2 SVGIG come from the germline V gene (reference sequence). V shed 2 bases and J 0 bases; nucleotides not matched to a gene: 9. CDR3 length equals 18 residues.

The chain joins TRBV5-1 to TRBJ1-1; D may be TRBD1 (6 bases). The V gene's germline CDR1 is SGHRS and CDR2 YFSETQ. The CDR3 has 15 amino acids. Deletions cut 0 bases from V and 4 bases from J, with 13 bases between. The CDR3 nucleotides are TGCGCCAGCAGCTTGGTGGCAGGGGCGGGCACTGAAGCTTTCTTT. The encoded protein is CASSLVAGAGTEAFF. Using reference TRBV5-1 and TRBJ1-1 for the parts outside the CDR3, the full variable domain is KAGVTQTPRYLIKTRGQQVTLSCSPISGHRSVSWYQQTPGQGLQFLFEYFSETQRNKGNFPGRFSGRQFSNSRSEMNVSTLELGDSALYLCASSLVAGAGTEAFFGQGTRLTVV.

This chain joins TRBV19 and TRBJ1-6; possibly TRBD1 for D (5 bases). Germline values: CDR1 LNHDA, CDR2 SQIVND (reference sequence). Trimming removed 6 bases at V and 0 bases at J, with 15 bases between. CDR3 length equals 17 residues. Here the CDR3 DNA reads TGTGCCAGTAGCACAGGACGGAAAAGCTCCTATAATTCACCCCTCCACTTT. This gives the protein CASSTGRKSSYNSPLHF.

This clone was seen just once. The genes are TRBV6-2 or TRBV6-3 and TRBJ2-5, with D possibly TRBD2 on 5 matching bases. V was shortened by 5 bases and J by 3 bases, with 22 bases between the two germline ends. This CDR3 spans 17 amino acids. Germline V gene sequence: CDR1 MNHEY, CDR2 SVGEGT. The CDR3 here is CASSPLNPRGIEETQYF. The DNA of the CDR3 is TGTGCCAGCAGTCCCCTAAACCCCAGAGGGATTGAAGAGACCCAGTACTTC.